This T cell receptor beta chain derives from a study of blood T cell repertoires in COVID-19. Study at large: Both acute and convalescent COVID-19 samples were obtained from the United States, Italy and Spain.

The CDR3 is made up of 12 amino acids. Trimming shortened V by 6 bases and J by 10 bases, and 15 bases separated the two germline ends. Germline values: CDR1 WNHNN, CDR2 SYGVQD (reference sequence). In the source study's methods: Nucleated cell counts were estimated from reference gene primer amplification. The data were produced by immunoSEQ multiplex PCR, yet TCRdb's version contains in-frame clones alone and is incomplete. V and J calls and clone size follow that table, whereas D and trimming were derived from the DNA. The sample shows some 300,000 clones, 89% of them seen only once. Participants were aged roughly 18 to 100 years from about 25 US areas.

The sequencing input was PBMCs or T cells enriched from blood (not recorded which). V gene TRBV10-1 combines with J gene TRBJ1-1; D call uncertain. The clonotype comes from a woman in her 30s who had recovered from COVID-19. The CDR3 DNA is TGCGCCAGCAGCGAAACCCTCATCGGAGCTTTCTTT. Translated, it gives CASSETLIGAFF.